This entry features one T cell receptor (beta chain) sequence. Its antigen remains unknown. The record originates from a study of cytomegalovirus exposure and HLA in healthy donors. Both 60 Vbeta primers and 13 Jbeta primers went into the PCR. The repertoire was sequenced with immunoSEQ multiplex PCR; TCRdb's copy has only in-frame clones and lacks some. The data hold approximately 76,000 clones, with around 70% observed a single time. Germline loops: CDR1 MGHRA, CDR2 YSYEKL. V was pared by 0 bases and J by 4 bases, with 12 bases of the junction left unmatched. The CDR3 runs to 17 residues. Study-wide points: TCR beta V- and J-gene trimming, according to a later analysis, was linked to a missense DCLRE1C variant. In a later analysis, CMV-associated beta chains were mostly HLA-associated, it appeared. Later analysis found that TCR beta chains associated with HLA were more clonally expanded than other, equally common chains.

The sequenced sample was PBMCs. The receptor was isolated from a woman aged 40 to 49 in good health and CMV-seropositive. The rearrangement links TRBV4-1 to TRBJ2-7, with 7 bases fitting TRBD1. DNA of the CDR3: TGCGCCAGCAGCCAAGATCCGCGGACAGGACACACGTACGAGCAGTACTTC. Protein product: CASSQDPRTGHTYEQYF.